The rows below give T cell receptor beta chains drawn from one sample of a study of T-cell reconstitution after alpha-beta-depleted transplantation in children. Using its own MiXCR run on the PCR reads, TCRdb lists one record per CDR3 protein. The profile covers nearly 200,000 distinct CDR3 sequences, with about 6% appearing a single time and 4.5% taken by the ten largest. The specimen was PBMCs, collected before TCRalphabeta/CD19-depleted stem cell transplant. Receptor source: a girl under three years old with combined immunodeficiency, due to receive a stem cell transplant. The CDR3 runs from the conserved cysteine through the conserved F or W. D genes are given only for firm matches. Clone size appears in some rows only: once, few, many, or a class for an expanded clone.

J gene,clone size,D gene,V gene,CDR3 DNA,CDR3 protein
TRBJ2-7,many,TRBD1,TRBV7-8,TGTGCCAGCAGCTTAGTGGTACAGGGGGGAGCCTACGAGCAGTACTTC,CASSLVVQGGAYEQYF
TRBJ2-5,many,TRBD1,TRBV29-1,TGCAGCGCCCATCCGACAGGGGGTTTAGAGACCCAGTACTTC,CSAHPTGGLETQYF
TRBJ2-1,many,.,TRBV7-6,TGTGCCAGCAGCTCCCCAGGGACTCTCTACAATGAGCAGTTCTTC,CASSSPGTLYNEQFF
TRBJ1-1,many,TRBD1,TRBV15,TGTGCCACCAGCGTTTGGACAGGGGGGAACACTGAAGCTTTCTTT,CATSVWTGGNTEAFF
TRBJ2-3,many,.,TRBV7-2,TGTGCCAGCAGCCTTTTTGGGGTCTCAGATACGCAGTATTTT,CASSLFGVSDTQYF
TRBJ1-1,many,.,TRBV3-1,TGTGCCAGCAGCCAAGGACCGAGTAGGGCTTTCTTT,CASSQGPSRAFF
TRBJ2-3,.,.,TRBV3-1,TGTGCCTGCAGCCAAGATAAGGCGGGGCCCGGGACAGATACGCAGTATTTT,CACSQDKAGPGTDTQYF
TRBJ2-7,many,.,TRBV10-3,TGTGCCATCAGCGCCCCAGGAGATTCCGAGCAGTACTTC,CAISAPGDSEQYF
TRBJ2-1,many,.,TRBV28,TGTGCCAGCAGCCTTGTACTTGAGGCTGCGAACGGTTTAGGCTACAATGAGCAGTTCTTC,CASSLVLEAANGLGYNEQFF
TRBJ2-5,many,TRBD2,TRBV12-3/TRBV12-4,TGTGCCAGCAAACACGCTGGGCGGGGGGGACAAGAGACCCAGTACTTC,CASKHAGRGGQETQYF
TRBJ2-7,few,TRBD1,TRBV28,TGTGCCAGCAGTGCCCTGTTATCCGGGACAGAGGCCTACGAGCAGTACTTC,CASSALLSGTEAYEQYF
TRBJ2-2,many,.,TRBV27,TGTGCCAGCAAGGGGGGAACCGGGGAGCTGTTTTTT,CASKGGTGELFF
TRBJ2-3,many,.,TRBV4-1,TGCGCCAGCACGCTAGGGACTCTCACTCCCACAGATACGCAGTATTTT,CASTLGTLTPTDTQYF
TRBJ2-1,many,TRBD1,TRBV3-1,TGTGCCAGCAGCCAAGGACAGGGTAATGAGCAGTTCTTC,CASSQGQGNEQFF
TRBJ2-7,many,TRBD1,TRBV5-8,TGTGCCAGCAGCTGGAGACAGGGGTCTTACTACGAGCAGTACTTC,CASSWRQGSYYEQYF
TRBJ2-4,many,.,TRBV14,TGTGCCAGCAGCCAAGGCAACAACTACATAGCCAAAAACATTCAGTACTTC,CASSQGNNYIAKNIQYF
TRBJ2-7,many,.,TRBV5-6,TGTGCCAGCAGGAGAGGGTCAGGCCCTTCCTACGAGCAGTACTTC,CASRRGSGPSYEQYF
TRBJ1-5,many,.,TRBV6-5,TGTGCCAGCGGACCAAATCAGCCCCAGCATTTT,CASGPNQPQHF
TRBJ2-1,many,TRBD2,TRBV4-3,TGCGCCAGCAGCCAAGTGGCTAGCGGGGACAATGAGCAGTTCTTC,CASSQVASGDNEQFF
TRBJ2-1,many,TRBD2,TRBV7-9,TGTGCCAGCAGCTTTGACCTACTAGCGGACAATGAGCAGTTCTTC,CASSFDLLADNEQFF
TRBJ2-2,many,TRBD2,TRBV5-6,TGTGCCAGCAGCTTGGCCGGGTTTGGACTAGCGGACACCGGGGAGCTGTTTTTT,CASSLAGFGLADTGELFF
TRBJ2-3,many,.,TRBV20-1,TGCAGTGCTAGCGGGGGATCGCTGACAGATACGCAGTATTTT,CSASGGSLTDTQYF
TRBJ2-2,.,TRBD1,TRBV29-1,TGCAGCCAGGGGGATTTGGGAACCAGGGAGCTGTTTTTT,CSQGDLGTRELFF
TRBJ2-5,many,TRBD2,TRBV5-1,TGCGCCAGCAGCTCTCCCTCTTACCGACTAGCGGGGAAGGAGACCCAGTACTTC,CASSSPSYRLAGKETQYF
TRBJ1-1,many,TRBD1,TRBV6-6,TGTGCCAGCCGCCAGGGGGACAGGGAGGCTTTCTTT,CASRQGDREAFF
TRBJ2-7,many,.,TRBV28,TGTGCCAGCAGTTTGGGCGTAGACAGACTCTCCTCCTACGAGCAGTACTTC,CASSLGVDRLSSYEQYF
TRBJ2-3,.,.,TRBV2,TGTGCCAGCACTCCGGGACGGACGACAAGCACAGATACGCAGTATTTT,CASTPGRTTSTDTQYF
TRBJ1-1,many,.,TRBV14,TGTGCCAGCAGTCGGTCGGCCAGGGTGACCGAAGCTTTCTTT,CASSRSARVTEAFF